The 10 T cell receptor beta chains presented below share a single source sample, sequenced in a study of T cell changes during pregnancy in multiple sclerosis (dated 2019 in TCRdb). To prepare the library, the immunoSEQ multiplex PCR assay was applied. TCRdb obtained this table from immuneACCESS and retained in-frame rearrangements with V and J assigned. These tables miss some clones; where compared with another copy, unresolved V genes account for less than half of the shortfall, and the remainder is unexplained. For this sample the table gives 30,000 to 40,000 clones, of which about nine tenths were detected only once. The ten largest clones take up around 3% of the sample. The source material was CD4+ T cells from peripheral blood mononuclear cells, sampled in the third trimester of pregnancy. The source of these receptors is a female donor in good health, enrolled as a control in a pregnancy study.

This rearrangement joins TRBV28 to TRBJ1-6; D might be TRBD1 (6 bases). V was pared by 1 base and J by 9 bases, with 13 bases between. Germline V gene data show CDR1 as MDHEN and CDR2 as SYDVKM. The CDR3 runs 15 residues. CDR3 nucleotide sequence: TGTGCCAGCAGTTTATCCCAGGGGTCGGTTTCACCCCTCCACTTT. Its translation: CASSLSQGSVSPLHF.

V and J are TRBV5-1 and TRBJ1-2; 7 nucleotides agree with TRBD1. After removal of 2 bases from V and 11 bases from J, the junction contained 9 bases not matched to a gene. Germline CDR1 SGHRS, CDR2 YFSETQ. The length of the CDR3 is 13 residues. CDR3 sequence (DNA): TGCGCCAGCAGCTTACCGGACAGGAGAAGATACACCTTC. Translation gives CASSLPDRRRYTF.

This clone was recorded a few times. The chain uses TRBV5-1 and TRBJ2-7; TRBD1 agrees at 11 bases. Losses at the gene ends were 4 bases for V and 3 bases for J; bases not matched to a gene: 9. Germline V CDR1 and CDR2: SGHRS, YFSETQ. The CDR3 loop spans 16 amino acids. DNA for the CDR3: TGCGCCAGCAGCCAAACTATCGGGACAGGGGGCTACGAGCAGTACTTC. This gives the protein CASSQTIGTGGYEQYF.

This chain joins TRBV4-2 and TRBJ1-4; D is undetermined. The germline CDR1 and CDR2 sequences are LGHNA and YNFKEQ. The CDR3 totals 13 residues. The V gene lost 3 bases and the J gene lost 12 bases, with 14 bases spanning the gap. This chain's CDR3 is CASSQTAGLELFF. Here the CDR3 DNA reads TGTGCCAGCAGCCAGACGGCGGGGTTGGAACTGTTTTTT.

The V call is TRBV6-6, the J call TRBJ1-2; 9 bases are shared with TRBD1. This CDR3 is built from 14 residues. From germline, CDR1 is MNHNY and CDR2 SVGAGI (reference sequence). V was clipped by 5 bases and J by 7 bases; unmatched bases: 8. The CDR3 spells CASSTNRGQRGYTF. The DNA for the CDR3 is TGTGCCAGCAGTACGAACAGGGGGCAACGTGGCTACACCTTC.

This sequence joins TRBV27 and TRBJ2-1, with 7 bases matching TRBD1. The CDR3 covers 13 residues. Germline loops: CDR1 MNHEY, CDR2 SMNVEV (reference sequence). The V gene end was trimmed by 8 bases and the J gene end by 3 bases; junction bases not matched to a gene: 4. CDR3 sequence reads: CASGTASYNEQFF. The CDR3, as DNA: TGTGCCAGCGGGACAGCGAGCTACAATGAGCAGTTCTTC.

The chain carries TRBV6-1 and TRBJ2-3; 10 bases fit TRBD2. V dropped 1 base and J dropped 2; count of bases not matched to a gene: 3. The CDR3 length is 16 residues. The V gene's germline CDR1 is MNHNS and CDR2 SASEGT. The DNA of the CDR3 is TGTGCCAGCAGTGAAGGAGCGGGGGGGAACACAGATACGCAGTATTTT. Its translation is CASSEGAGGNTDTQYF.

The V gene is TRBV29-1, the J gene TRBJ1-6; D may be TRBD1 (6 bases). V was shortened by 2 bases and J by 10 bases, with 15 bases between the two germline ends. This CDR3 is built from 14 residues. CDR1 SQVTM and CDR2 ANQGSEA come from the germline V gene. CDR3 residues: CSVEIPGASSPLHF. CDR3 DNA: TGCAGCGTTGAAATTCCAGGGGCATCATCACCCCTCCACTTT.

The genes are TRBV28 and TRBJ1-4; D is unresolved. CDR3 size: 14 residues. Germline lookup yields CDR1 MDHEN and CDR2 SYDVKM. Trimming removed 6 bases at V and 0 bases at J, with 8 bases between. The CDR3 nucleotides are TGTGCCAGCAGCCAACTCCCAACTAATGAAAAACTGTTTTTT. Amino acids: CASSQLPTNEKLFF. Supplemented by reference TRBV28 and TRBJ1-4, the full variable domain reads DVKVTQSSRYLVKRTGEKVFLECVQDMDHENMFWYRQDPGLGLRLIYFSYDVKMKEKGDIPEGYSVSREKKERFSLILESASTNQTSMYLCASSQLPTNEKLFFGSGTQLSVL.

The gene calls are TRBV23-1 and TRBJ1-1; a weak D match, TRBD1 (6 bases). TRBV23-1 is an open reading frame, and its role is uncertain. Trimming pared 0 bases from V and 4 bases from J, leaving 12 bases between. This CDR3 is built from 15 residues. The CDR3, as DNA: TGCGCCAGCAGTCAATCGATCAGGGGCCTCACTGAAGCTTTCTTT. Protein: CASSQSIRGLTEAFF.